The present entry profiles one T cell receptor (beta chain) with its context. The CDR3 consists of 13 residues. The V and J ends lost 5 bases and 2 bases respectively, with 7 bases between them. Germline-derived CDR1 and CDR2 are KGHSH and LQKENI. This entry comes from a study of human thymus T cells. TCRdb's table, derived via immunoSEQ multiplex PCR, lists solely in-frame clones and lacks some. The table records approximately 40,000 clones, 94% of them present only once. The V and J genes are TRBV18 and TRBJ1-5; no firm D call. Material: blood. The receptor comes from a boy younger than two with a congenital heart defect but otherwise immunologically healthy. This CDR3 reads CASSTYRNQPQHF. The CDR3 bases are TGTGCCAGCTCAACGTACCGCAATCAGCCCCAGCATTTT.